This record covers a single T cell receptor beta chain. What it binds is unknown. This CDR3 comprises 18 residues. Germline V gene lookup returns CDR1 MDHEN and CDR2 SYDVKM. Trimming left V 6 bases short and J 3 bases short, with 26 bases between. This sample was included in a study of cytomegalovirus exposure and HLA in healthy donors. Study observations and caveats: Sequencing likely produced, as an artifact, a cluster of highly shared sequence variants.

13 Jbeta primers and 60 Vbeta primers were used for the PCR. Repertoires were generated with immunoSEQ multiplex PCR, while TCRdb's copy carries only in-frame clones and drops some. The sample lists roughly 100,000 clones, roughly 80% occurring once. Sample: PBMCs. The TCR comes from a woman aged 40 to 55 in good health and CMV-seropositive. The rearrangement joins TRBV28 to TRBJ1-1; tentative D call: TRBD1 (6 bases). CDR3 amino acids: CASSPVQRGQLRHTEAFF. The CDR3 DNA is TGTGCCAGCAGCCCTGTTCAGAGAGGACAGCTAAGACACACTGAAGCTTTCTTT.